Listed below are T cell receptor beta chains from one sample, sequenced in a study of T cell changes during pregnancy in multiple sclerosis. The repertoire was sequenced with immunoSEQ multiplex PCR; TCRdb's copy has only in-frame clones and lacks some. The repertoire holds about 76,000 clones, with just over 90% as singletons. Sequencing was performed on peripheral blood, taken in the second trimester of pregnancy. Receptors originate from a female donor with multiple sclerosis, enrolled in a pregnancy study. Both conserved end residues are part of each CDR3. D genes are given only for firm matches. Size tells how often a clone was seen (once, few, many) or the class of an expanded clone, and some rows leave it out.

TRBJ1-3	-	TRBV10-3	-	CAIFGDPGNTIYF	TGTGCCATCTTCGGGGATCCTGGAAACACCATATATTTT
TRBJ1-3	-	TRBV5-1	TRBD1	CASSLGSTGANSGNTIYF	TGCGCCAGCAGCTTAGGGTCGACAGGGGCGAACTCTGGAAACACCATATATTTT
TRBJ1-2	-	TRBV28	TRBD1	CASSLDRVDYGYTF	TGTGCCAGCAGTTTGGACAGGGTTGACTATGGCTACACCTTC
TRBJ2-7	-	TRBV19	-	CASSIGQGIYEQYF	TGTGCCAGTAGTATAGGTCAGGGAATCTACGAGCAGTACTTC
TRBJ2-5	-	TRBV14	TRBD2	CASSHSLGPRGETQYF	TGTGCCAGCAGCCATTCACTAGGACCGCGGGGGGAGACCCAGTACTTC
TRBJ2-2	-	TRBV29-1	-	CSVVMSGVANTGELFF	TGCAGCGTTGTAATGTCAGGCGTCGCGAACACCGGGGAGCTGTTTTTT
TRBJ1-2	once	TRBV6-1	-	CASSEMGSRGGYTF	TGTGCCAGCAGTGAAATGGGGTCCCGCGGGGGCTACACCTTC
TRBJ1-5	once	TRBV10-3	TRBD1	CATTGERNQPQHF	TGTGCCACCACAGGGGAGCGCAATCAGCCCCAGCATTTT
TRBJ2-2	-	TRBV2	TRBD1	CASSVKGAGTGELFF	TGTGCCAGCAGTGTTAAGGGGGCGGGCACCGGGGAGCTGTTTTTT
TRBJ1-1	once	TRBV9	-	CASSPSWGGTEAFF	TGTGCCAGCAGCCCGAGTTGGGGGGGCACTGAAGCTTTCTTT
TRBJ1-5	-	TRBV19	-	CASSAQTGSNQPQHF	TGTGCCAGTAGTGCCCAGACAGGTAGCAATCAGCCCCAGCATTTT
TRBJ2-5	-	TRBV10-3	-	CAISGTSTSSQYF	TGTGCCATCAGTGGAACTTCGACTAGTAGCCAGTACTTC
TRBJ2-1	-	TRBV28	TRBD1	CASIKGGSYNEQFF	TGTGCCAGCATCAAAGGGGGCAGTTACAATGAGCAGTTCTTC
TRBJ2-5	-	TRBV7-3	TRBD1	CASSLTGTAQETQYF	TGTGCCAGCAGCTTAACCGGGACAGCCCAAGAGACCCAGTACTTC
TRBJ2-5	-	TRBV5-4	-	CASSPGWGDFQETQYF	TGTGCCAGCAGCCCTGGCTGGGGGGACTTTCAAGAGACCCAGTACTTC
TRBJ1-2	-	TRBV19	-	CASSIQSAGARGYGYTF	TGTGCCAGTAGTATCCAGTCGGCGGGGGCGCGAGGCTATGGCTACACCTTC